Following are 8 T cell receptor beta chains from one sample sequenced in a study of T cells in Graves' hyperthyroidism and ophthalmopathy. What was amplified from RNA transcripts were TCR beta CDR3 regions. HTBI primers were employed in a first-round RT-PCR of the TCR CDR3. TCRdb used MiXCR to reprocess the multiplex PCR reads, holding one entry per CDR3 protein. The table shows 400,000 to 500,000 distinct CDR3 sequences, with roughly an eighth occurring only once. The sequenced material came from blood. The receptors were sampled from a woman aged 18-29 years with Graves' hyperthyroidism.

V gene TRBV19 combines with J gene TRBJ2-7, with 15 bases lining up with TRBD2. Germline V gives CDR1 LNHDA, CDR2 SQIVND (reference sequence). This CDR3 comprises 18 residues. V lost 5 bases to trimming and J lost 7 bases; unmatched junction nucleotides: 15. The CDR3, as DNA: TGTGCCAGTAGTCCTCGCCGGACTAGCGGGAGGGCTGTAGAAGAGCAGTACTTC. Protein: CASSPRRTSGRAVEEQYF.

This clonotype was counted ten times or more. This rearrangement joins TRBV18 to TRBJ2-1, with 9 bases fitting TRBD2. V trimming: 3 bases; J trimming: 5 bases; junction bases outside the gene matches: 8. Germline lookup yields CDR1 KGHSH and CDR2 LQKENI. The CDR3 has 16 amino acids. CDR3 in DNA: TGTGCCAGCTCACCCCTAGCGGGAAAACCAAACAATGAGCAGTTCTTC. This codes for CASSPLAGKPNNEQFF. The full variable domain, completed using reference TRBV18 and TRBJ2-1, is NAGVMQNPRHLVRRRGQEARLRCSPMKGHSHVYWYRQLPEEGLKFMVYLQKENIIDESGMPKERFSAEFPKEGPSILRIQQVVRGDSAAYFCASSPLAGKPNNEQFFGPGTRLTVL.

This chain links TRBV25-1 with TRBJ2-1; 7 bases fit TRBD2. Unmatched junction bases numbered 9, after V lost 8 bases and J lost 11 bases. CDR1 is MGHDK, CDR2 SYGVNS, per germline. The CDR3 extends over 12 amino acids. The CDR3 coding sequence is TGTGCCAGCCAACCCAAGCGGGGCCAGCAGTTCTTC. This translates into CASQPKRGQQFF.

The chain links TRBV18 to TRBJ2-2, with D possibly being TRBD2 (6 bases). Trimming stripped 3 bases from V and 0 bases from J, with 11 bases between. There are 16 residues in the CDR3. From germline, CDR1 is KGHSH and CDR2 LQKENI. This CDR3 is CASSPLGGANTGELFF. CDR3 DNA sequence: TGTGCCAGCTCACCCCTGGGAGGCGCGAACACCGGGGAGCTGTTTTTT. The full variable domain, completed using reference TRBV18 and TRBJ2-2, is NAGVMQNPRHLVRRRGQEARLRCSPMKGHSHVYWYRQLPEEGLKFMVYLQKENIIDESGMPKERFSAEFPKEGPSILRIQQVVRGDSAAYFCASSPLGGANTGELFFGEGSRLTVL.

J is TRBJ2-2 and V is TRBV9; perhaps TRBD2 as D (7 bases). The CDR3 is 16 amino acids. The V end lost 0 bases, the J end lost 5 bases, and 14 bases lay between the germline ends. Germline loops: CDR1 SGDLS, CDR2 YYNGEE. CDR3 coding DNA: TGTGCCAGCAGCGTAGCTACGGGGGGCTGGACCGGGGAGCTGTTTTTT. This encodes CASSVATGGWTGELFF.

J is TRBJ2-2 and V is TRBV12-5; no definite D call. This CDR3 contains 13 residues. Trimming took off 8 bases at V and 0 bases at J, with 7 bases between the two ends. Germline V lookup: CDR1 LGHNT, CDR2 FRNRAP. CDR3 bases: TGTGCTAGTTCAGCCGCGAACACCGGGGAGCTGTTTTTT. As protein: CASSAANTGELFF. Full variable domain (rest looked up from reference TRBV12-5 and TRBJ2-2): DARVTQTPRHKVTEMGQEVTMRCQPILGHNTVFWYRQTMMQGLELLAYFRNRAPLDDSGMPKDRFSAEMPDATLATLKIQPSEPRDSAVYFCASSAANTGELFFGEGSRLTVL.

This clonotype was observed a handful of times. J is TRBJ2-1 and V is TRBV19; a possible D gene is TRBD1 (5 bases). Germline CDR1 LNHDA, CDR2 SQIVND (reference sequence). The CDR3 has 15 amino acids. V dropped 6 bases and J dropped 0 bases, with 12 bases sitting between them. The CDR3 DNA sequence: TGTGCCAGTAGGACCGACAGTCTCTCCTACAATGAGCAGTTCTTC. Translation gives CASRTDSLSYNEQFF.

This clonotype was observed many times. This chain connects TRBV3-1 to TRBJ2-7; tentative D call: TRBD2 (5 bases). The germline gives CDR1 LGHDT, CDR2 YNNKEL (reference sequence). V was clipped by 4 bases and J by 9 bases, with 19 bases between them. The CDR3 has 14 amino acids. CDR3 bases: TGTGCCAGCAGCCTCGGACCGGGGTTAAAGGGGCAGTACTTC. Its translation: CASSLGPGLKGQYF.